One sample yielded the 26 T cell receptor beta chains listed below, sequenced in a study of spatial heterogeneity in lung cancer. One entry per CDR3 protein, called by TCRdb with MiXCR from the 5' RACE reads. The table records some 83,000 distinct CDR3 sequences, around 7.8% of them present only once. Documented time point: sample taken at primary tumor resection. The sample consisted of PBMCs, taken at surgery. Receptor source: a male donor with early-stage non-small cell lung cancer.

This clonotype showed up many times. This chain connects TRBV3-1 to TRBJ2-7; D unresolved. Deletions cut 7 bases from V and 1 base from J, with 11 bases between. The germline gives CDR1 LGHDT, CDR2 YNNKEL (reference sequence). This CDR3 is built from 13 residues. The CDR3 DNA follows: TGTGCCAGCACCTCGGACCAATCCTACGAGCAGTACTTC. Translated: CASTSDQSYEQYF.

Only a few counts were recorded for this clonotype. The chain links TRBV30 to TRBJ1-1; tentative D call: TRBD1 (5 bases). V lost 4 bases, J lost 6 bases, and 12 bases lay in between. CDR3 length: 12 residues. The germline gives CDR1 GTSNPN, CDR2 SVGIG (reference sequence). CDR3 region: CAWTGGSSEAFF. The CDR3 nucleotides read TGTGCCTGGACGGGGGGTTCATCTGAAGCTTTCTTT.

This clonotype was found many times. V is TRBV24-1 and J is TRBJ1-2, with 7 positions matching TRBD1. Unmatched junction bases numbered 12, after V lost 6 bases and J lost 3 bases. The CDR3 is 16 residues long. The germline V gene has CDR1 KGHDR and CDR2 SFDVKD. The CDR3 DNA sequence: TGTGCCACCAGTCGAACAGGGGTGGGCATTCACTATGGCTACACCTTC. Its translation: CATSRTGVGIHYGYTF.

This rearrangement joins TRBV6-5 to TRBJ1-1, with D perhaps matching TRBD1 (5 bases). CDR1 and CDR2 from the germline V gene are MNHEY and SVGAGI. The length of the CDR3 is 14 residues. V was shortened by 9 bases and J by 7 bases, with 21 bases between the two germline ends. The CDR3 nucleotides read TGTGCCAGTGGGGCATCAATCGTGGCACTTGAAGCTTTCTTT. This gives the protein CASGASIVALEAFF.

This clonotype was observed a handful of times. CDR3: CASRRLAGAQETQYF. The CDR3 DNA follows: TGTGCCAGCAGGAGACTAGCGGGAGCCCAAGAGACCCAGTACTTC. J is TRBJ2-5 and V is TRBV2; TRBD2 matches at 12 bases. CDR3 length: 15 amino acids. The germline V gene encodes CDR1 SNHLY and CDR2 FYNNEI. Germline trimming cut 6 bases from V and 1 base from J; bases unmatched to any gene: 3.

This clonotype was seen more than once but under ten times. V is TRBV9 and J is TRBJ2-3; D is ambiguous. V was cut by 2 bases and J by 1 base, with 8 bases left in between. The germline gives CDR1 SGDLS, CDR2 YYNGEE. The CDR3 contains 14 residues. Here the CDR3 reads CASSVLDRTDTQYF. The CDR3 coding sequence is TGTGCCAGCAGCGTTTTGGACCGCACAGATACGCAGTATTTT.

This clonotype was counted at least ten times. The chain combines TRBV30 with TRBJ1-1; D ambiguous. Germline-derived CDR1 and CDR2 are GTSNPN and SVGIG (reference sequence). This CDR3 region has 15 residues. Between the trimmed V and J ends, which lost 2 bases and 1 base, there was a span of 14 bases. CDR3 sequence reads: CAWSWPMEGNTEAFF. CDR3 nucleotide sequence: TGTGCCTGGAGTTGGCCCATGGAAGGGAACACTGAAGCTTTCTTT.

V is TRBV6-2 or TRBV6-3 and J is TRBJ2-7, with D tentatively TRBD2 (6 bases). Germline lookup yields CDR1 MNHEY and CDR2 SVGEGT. The CDR3 is 16 amino acids. The V and J ends lost 2 bases and 0 bases respectively, with 14 bases between them. The CDR3 region has the DNA TGTGCCAGCAGTTACAGGATGCGGGACTCCTCCTACGAGCAGTACTTC. Its protein is CASSYRMRDSSYEQYF.

In this sample, this clonotype turned up many times. The rearrangement uses TRBV7-2 and TRBJ1-1; D possibly corresponds to TRBD1 (6 bases). The CDR3 loop spans 13 amino acids. The V end was cut by 3 bases, the J end by 7 bases, with 12 bases between. Looked up from germline, CDR1 is SGHTA and CDR2 is FQGNSA. Here the CDR3 reads CASSFNRVGEAFF. The CDR3 DNA sequence: TGTGCCAGCAGCTTTAACAGGGTCGGTGAAGCTTTCTTT. Drawing the rest from reference TRBV7-2 and TRBJ1-1, the complete variable domain is GAGVSQSPSNKVTEKGKDVELRCDPISGHTALYWYRQSLGQGLEFLIYFQGNSAPDKSGLPSDRFSAERTGGSVSTLTIQRTQQEDSAVYLCASSFNRVGEAFFGQGTRLTVV.

This clonotype was seen more than once but under ten times. The chain recombines TRBV27 with TRBJ2-6; no reliable D call. The V end was cut by 6 bases, the J end by 1 base, with 4 bases between. The CDR3 covers 13 residues. Per the germline V gene, CDR1 is MNHEY and CDR2 is SMNVEV (reference sequence). CDR3 sequence reads: CASRESGANVLTF. CDR3 in DNA: TGTGCCAGCAGAGAGTCTGGGGCCAACGTCCTGACTTTC.

This clonotype was seen at least ten times. The rearrangement links TRBV5-1 to TRBJ2-7, with a weak D call TRBD1 (5 bases). Per the germline V gene, CDR1 is SGHRS and CDR2 is YFSETQ. The V gene lost 4 bases and the J gene lost 0 bases, with 11 bases spanning the gap. The CDR3 covers 14 residues. This CDR3 is CASSKDTGSYEQYF. CDR3 DNA sequence: TGCGCCAGCAGCAAGGACACCGGCTCCTACGAGCAGTACTTC.

At least ten counts were recorded for this clonotype. The chain is built from TRBV18 and TRBJ1-5, with D unresolved. Germline values: CDR1 KGHSH, CDR2 LQKENI. Trimming cost V 1 base and J 5 bases, with 9 bases left between them. The CDR3 has 14 residues. The CDR3 sequence: CASSPQVTYQPQHF. CDR3 in DNA: TGTGCCAGCTCACCACAAGTCACCTATCAGCCCCAGCATTTT.

This clonotype came up many times. The chain has TRBV7-2 and TRBJ1-2; the D gene is possibly TRBD1 (5 bases). The CDR3 totals 13 residues. Germline V gives CDR1 SGHTA, CDR2 FQGNSA. Trimming took off 0 bases at V and 5 bases at J, with 7 bases between the two ends. CDR3 in amino acids: CASSLAGRYGYTF. The CDR3 DNA reads as TGTGCCAGCAGCTTAGCGGGGCGATATGGCTACACCTTC.

This clonotype has just a few counts. The chain carries TRBV12-3 or TRBV12-4 and TRBJ2-2, with D hard to call. V was shortened by 8 bases and J by 7 bases, with 17 bases between the two germline ends. There are 14 residues in the CDR3. CDR3 in DNA: TGTGCCAGCGGAACTGGTCTCGTTGGCGGGGAGCTGTTTTTT. This sequence encodes CASGTGLVGGELFF.

This clonotype showed up many times. The genes are TRBV7-2 and TRBJ2-1; D gene uncertain. The V gene's germline CDR1 is SGHTA and CDR2 FQGNSA. This CDR3 has 13 amino acids. V dropped 1 base and J dropped 2 bases, with 3 bases sitting between them. This CDR3 is CASSLGAYNEQFF. The CDR3 nucleotides read TGTGCCAGCAGCTTAGGGGCCTACAATGAGCAGTTCTTC. Full variable domain (rest looked up from reference TRBV7-2 and TRBJ2-1): GAGVSQSPSNKVTEKGKDVELRCDPISGHTALYWYRQSLGQGLEFLIYFQGNSAPDKSGLPSDRFSAERTGGSVSTLTIQRTQQEDSAVYLCASSLGAYNEQFFGPGTRLTVL.

The chain couples TRBV27 to TRBJ2-4; 7 nucleotides align to TRBD2. V shed 7 bases, J shed 1 base, and the junction held 10 bases outside the gene matches. Per the germline V gene, CDR1 is MNHEY and CDR2 is SMNVEV (reference sequence). CDR3 length equals 16 residues. CDR3 protein: CASTPVGGTAKNIQYF. In DNA form, the CDR3 reads TGTGCCAGCACCCCCGTGGGGGGGACGGCCAAAAACATTCAGTACTTC.

This clonotype has a count of ten or more. The chain carries TRBV6-2 or TRBV6-3 and TRBJ2-7, with D perhaps TRBD1 or TRBD2 (5 bases each). Trimming stripped 2 bases from V and 1 base from J, with 12 bases between. CDR1 is MNHEY and CDR2 is SVGEGT in the germline V gene. The CDR3 sequence is 15 residues long. In nucleotides, the CDR3 is TGTGCCAGCAGTTACCCCCGGGGCAGGTCCTACGAGCAGTACTTC. This sequence encodes CASSYPRGRSYEQYF.

This clonotype was detected ten times or more. The chain uses TRBV5-6 and TRBJ1-1; tentative D call: TRBD1 (5 bases). CDR1 and CDR2 from the germline V gene are SGHDT and YYEEEE. Trimming left V 4 bases short and J 2 bases short, with 12 bases between. The CDR3 sequence is 14 residues long. The CDR3 region has the DNA TGTGCCAGCAGCCCCGTCGGGGGTAACACTGAAGCTTTCTTT. Protein sequence: CASSPVGGNTEAFF.

Many counts were recorded for this clonotype. V gene TRBV9 combines with J gene TRBJ2-7; maybe TRBD2 (5 bases). CDR1 and CDR2 (germline): SGDLS, YYNGEE. Trimming shortened V by 0 bases and J by 4 bases, and 17 bases separated the two germline ends. The CDR3 is 16 amino acids. This CDR3 reads CASSVGAGYKEYEQYF. The CDR3 coding sequence is TGTGCCAGCAGCGTAGGGGCGGGCTACAAAGAGTACGAGCAGTACTTC. Looking up the rest from reference TRBV9 and TRBJ2-7 gives the full variable domain: DSGVTQTPKHLITATGQRVTLRCSPRSGDLSVYWYQQSLDQGLQFLIQYYNGEERAKGNILERFSAQQFPDLHSELNLSSLELGDSALYFCASSVGAGYKEYEQYFGPGTRLTVT.

Ten or more counts support this clonotype. This rearrangement joins TRBV2 to TRBJ2-7; D might be TRBD1 or TRBD2, each matching 5 bases. The germline V gene encodes CDR1 SNHLY and CDR2 FYNNEI. The V end was cut by 5 bases, the J end by 2 bases, with 10 bases between. The CDR3 contains 13 residues. CDR3 in amino acids: CASSRDGTYEQYF. The CDR3 region has the DNA TGTGCCAGCAGTCGGGACGGCACCTACGAGCAGTACTTC.

The chain combines TRBV24-1 with TRBJ2-3; no firm D call. The CDR3 is made up of 13 amino acids. The V and J ends lost 0 bases and 6 bases respectively, with 6 bases between them. CDR1 is KGHDR, CDR2 SFDVKD, per germline. The CDR3 bases are TGTGCCACCAGTGATTTGTGGTGGGATACGCAGTATTTT. Protein: CATSDLWWDTQYF.

Ten or more counts support this clonotype. The CDR3, as DNA: TGTGCCAGCAGCATAAGCGGGAGAGGCGAGACCCAGTACTTC. Translation gives CASSISGRGETQYF. The chain couples TRBV11-3 to TRBJ2-5; TRBD2 matches 8 bases. CDR1 and CDR2 (germline): SGHNT, YENEEA. Unmatched junction bases numbered 7, after V lost 5 bases and J lost 5 bases. The CDR3 runs to 14 residues.

This clonotype occurred many times. The gene calls are TRBV9 and TRBJ2-1; 9 bases are shared with TRBD2. Germline V gene data show CDR1 as SGDLS and CDR2 as YYNGEE. The CDR3 extends over 12 amino acids. Trimming cost V 4 bases and J 9 bases; bases outside gene matches: 2. This CDR3 is CASSLTSGEQFF. Written as DNA, the CDR3 is TGTGCCAGCAGCCTGACTAGCGGTGAGCAGTTCTTC.

This clonotype was detected many times. The rearrangement links TRBV29-1 to TRBJ2-3; D call uncertain. The CDR3 spans 11 residues. V lost 3 bases and J 3 bases, leaving 4 bases between the germline ends. CDR1 and CDR2 from the germline V gene are SQVTM and ANQGSEA. The DNA of the CDR3 is TGCAGCGTTGACGGGACAGATACGCAGTATTTT. Translated: CSVDGTDTQYF.

This clonotype was observed many times. This chain links TRBV5-1 with TRBJ2-7, with a weak D call TRBD2 (5 bases). The V end was cut by 7 bases, the J end by 2 bases, with 13 bases between. Germline CDR1 SGHRS, CDR2 YFSETQ. The CDR3 is 13 amino acids. The CDR3 protein is CASANSEAYEQYF. CDR3 bases: TGCGCCAGCGCCAATAGCGAAGCCTACGAGCAGTACTTC.

This clonotype was observed many times. The genes are TRBV6-2 or TRBV6-3 and TRBJ2-1; 10 nucleotides agree with TRBD2. The CDR3 consists of 15 residues. J gave up 3 bases and V 2 bases, and 1 base lay outside the gene matches. The germline V gene has CDR1 MNHEY and CDR2 SVGEGT. CDR3 sequence (DNA): TGTGCCAGCAGTTACCGGACTAGCGGCTACAATGAGCAGTTCTTC. It translates to CASSYRTSGYNEQFF.